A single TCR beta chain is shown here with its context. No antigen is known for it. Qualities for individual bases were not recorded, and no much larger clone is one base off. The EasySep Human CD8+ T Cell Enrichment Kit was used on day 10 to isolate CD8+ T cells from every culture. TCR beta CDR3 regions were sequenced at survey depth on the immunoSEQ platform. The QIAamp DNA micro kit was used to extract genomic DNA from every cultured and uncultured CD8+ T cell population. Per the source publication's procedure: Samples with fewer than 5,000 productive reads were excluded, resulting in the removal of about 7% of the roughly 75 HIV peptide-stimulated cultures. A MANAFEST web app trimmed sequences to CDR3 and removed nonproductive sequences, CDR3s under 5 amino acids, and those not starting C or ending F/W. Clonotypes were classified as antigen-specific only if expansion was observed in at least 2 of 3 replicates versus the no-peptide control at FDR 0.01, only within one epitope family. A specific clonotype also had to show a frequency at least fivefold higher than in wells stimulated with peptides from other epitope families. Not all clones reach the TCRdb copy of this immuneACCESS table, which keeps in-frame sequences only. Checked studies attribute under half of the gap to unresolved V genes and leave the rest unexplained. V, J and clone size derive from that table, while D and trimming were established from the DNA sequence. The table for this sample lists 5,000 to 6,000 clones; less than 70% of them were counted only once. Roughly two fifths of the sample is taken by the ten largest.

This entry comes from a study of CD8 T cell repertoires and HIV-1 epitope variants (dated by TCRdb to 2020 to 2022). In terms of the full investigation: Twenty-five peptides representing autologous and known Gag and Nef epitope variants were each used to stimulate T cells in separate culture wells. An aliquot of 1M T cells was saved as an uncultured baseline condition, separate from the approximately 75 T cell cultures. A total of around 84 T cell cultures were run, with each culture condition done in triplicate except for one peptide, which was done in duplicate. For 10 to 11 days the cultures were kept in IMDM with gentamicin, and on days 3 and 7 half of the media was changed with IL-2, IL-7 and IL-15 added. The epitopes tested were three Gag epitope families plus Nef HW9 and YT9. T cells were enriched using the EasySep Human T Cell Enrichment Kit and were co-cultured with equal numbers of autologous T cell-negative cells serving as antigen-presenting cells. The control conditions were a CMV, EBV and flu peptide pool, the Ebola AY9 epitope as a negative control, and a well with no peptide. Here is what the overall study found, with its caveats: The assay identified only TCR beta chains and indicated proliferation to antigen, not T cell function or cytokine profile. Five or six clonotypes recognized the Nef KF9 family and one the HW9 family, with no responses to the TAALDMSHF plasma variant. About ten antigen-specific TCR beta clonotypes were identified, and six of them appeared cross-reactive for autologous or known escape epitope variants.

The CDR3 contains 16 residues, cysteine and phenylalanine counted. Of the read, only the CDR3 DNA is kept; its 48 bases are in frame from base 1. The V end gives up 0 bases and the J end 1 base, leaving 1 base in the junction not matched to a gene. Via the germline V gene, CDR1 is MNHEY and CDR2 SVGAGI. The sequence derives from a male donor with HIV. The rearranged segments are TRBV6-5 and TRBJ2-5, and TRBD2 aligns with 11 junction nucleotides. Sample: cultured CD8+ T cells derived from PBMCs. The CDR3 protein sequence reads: CASSYSGTSGQETQYF. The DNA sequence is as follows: TGTGCCAGCAGTTACTCCGGGACTAGCGGCCAAGAGACCCAGTACTTC.